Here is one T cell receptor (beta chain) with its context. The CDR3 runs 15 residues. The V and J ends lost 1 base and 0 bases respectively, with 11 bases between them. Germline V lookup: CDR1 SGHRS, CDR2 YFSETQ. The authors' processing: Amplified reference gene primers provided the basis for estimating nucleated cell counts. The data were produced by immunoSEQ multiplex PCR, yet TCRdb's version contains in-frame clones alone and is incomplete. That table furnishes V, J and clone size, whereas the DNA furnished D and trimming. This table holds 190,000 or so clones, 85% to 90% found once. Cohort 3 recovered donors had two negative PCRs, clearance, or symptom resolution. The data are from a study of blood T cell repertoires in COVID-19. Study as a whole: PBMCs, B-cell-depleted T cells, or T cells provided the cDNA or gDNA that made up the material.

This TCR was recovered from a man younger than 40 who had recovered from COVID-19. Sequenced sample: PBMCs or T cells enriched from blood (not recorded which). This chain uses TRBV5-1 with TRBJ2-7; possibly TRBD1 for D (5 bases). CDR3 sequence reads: CASSLFSRDSYEQYF. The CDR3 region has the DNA TGCGCCAGCAGCTTGTTTTCCAGGGACTCCTACGAGCAGTACTTC.